The 30 T cell receptor beta chains reported below all come from one sample, sequenced in a study of blood T cell repertoires in COVID-19. Clones were read by immunoSEQ multiplex PCR, and TCRdb kept only the in-frame ones, dropping some. The sample yields about 57,000 clones, around 80% seen once. Sequenced input: peripheral blood. These receptors came from an older woman with acute or convalescent COVID-19.

CDR3 coding DNA: TGTGCCAGCAGTTACGGGGCGGGGTTCTCCTACGAGCAGTACTTC. Residues: CASSYGAGFSYEQYF. The chain combines TRBV6-5 with TRBJ2-7, with D maybe TRBD2 (6 bases). Trimming left V 2 bases short and J 0 bases short, with 11 bases between. From germline, CDR1 is MNHEY and CDR2 SVGAGI. This CDR3 is built from 15 residues.

This clone showed up many times. The chain carries TRBV10-1 and TRBJ2-7; no reliable D call. There are 13 residues in the CDR3. CDR1 and CDR2 from the germline V gene are WNHNN and SYGVQD (reference sequence). Trimming removed 2 bases at V and 0 bases at J, with 5 bases between. In DNA form, the CDR3 reads TGCGCCAGCAGTGAGGGCCACTCCTACGAGCAGTACTTC. Translation: CASSEGHSYEQYF.

The chain joins TRBV6-5 to TRBJ2-4; D gene uncertain. Germline V CDR1 and CDR2: MNHEY, SVGAGI. V lost 7 bases and J 1 base, leaving 11 bases between the germline ends. This CDR3 contains 14 residues. CDR3 coding DNA: TGTGCCAGCATGCCTGACGGGGCCAAAAACATTCAGTACTTC. This sequence encodes CASMPDGAKNIQYF.

This clone was seen only a few times. The genes are TRBV7-9 and TRBJ2-7; D might be TRBD1 (5 bases). The V and J ends lost 0 bases and 2 bases respectively, with 5 bases between them. Germline CDR1 reads SEHNR; CDR2 reads FQNEAQ (reference sequence). CDR3 size: 13 residues. The CDR3 DNA reads as TGTGCCAGCAGCTTAGCGACAGCCTACGAGCAGTACTTC. Protein product: CASSLATAYEQYF.

This chain uses TRBV19 with TRBJ1-6; TRBD1 is a possible D gene (5 bases). The germline CDR1 and CDR2 sequences are LNHDA and SQIVND (reference sequence). The CDR3 is 14 amino acids. The V and J ends lost 4 bases and 9 bases respectively, with 13 bases between them. CDR3 nucleotide sequence: TGTGCCAGTAGTACCAAAACGGGGGGTTCACCCCTCCACTTT. It yields the protein CASSTKTGGSPLHF.

This chain connects TRBV7-6 to TRBJ2-5; no definite D call. This CDR3 is built from 13 residues. Germline V gives CDR1 SGHVS, CDR2 FNYEAQ. V lost 5 bases and J lost 1, with 8 bases in between. The chain's CDR3 is CASSPVSQETQYF. Written as DNA, the CDR3 is TGTGCCAGCAGCCCGGTGAGCCAAGAGACCCAGTACTTC.

The chain joins TRBV7-6 to TRBJ2-7; maybe TRBD1 (6 bases). Trimming stripped 1 base from V and 4 bases from J, with 17 bases between. The CDR3 totals 16 residues. From germline, CDR1 is SGHVS and CDR2 FNYEAQ. As DNA, the CDR3 is TGTGCCAGCAGCTTAGGACCGGGACAAACTACTTACGAGCAGTACTTC. It specifies CASSLGPGQTTYEQYF.

V gene TRBV10-1 combines with J gene TRBJ1-2; D is uncertain. Trimming removed 0 bases at V and 1 base at J, with 12 bases between. This CDR3 contains 16 residues. The germline V gene encodes CDR1 WNHNN and CDR2 SYGVQD (reference sequence). CDR3 residues: CASSESGGRYNYGYTF. CDR3 bases: TGCGCCAGCAGTGAGTCAGGCGGCCGGTATAACTATGGCTACACCTTC.

The chain has TRBV29-1 and TRBJ1-2; tentatively, D is TRBD1 (6 bases). In germline, CDR1 is SQVTM, CDR2 ANQGSEA. Trimming left V 0 bases short and J 8 bases short, with 13 bases between. This CDR3 contains 13 residues. The DNA of the CDR3 is TGCAGCGTTGAAGATTTTACAGGGACGGGCTACACCTTC. This gives the protein CSVEDFTGTGYTF.

This sequence joins TRBV19 and TRBJ1-2, with a possible D match to TRBD1 (5 bases). Germline V gene data show CDR1 as LNHDA and CDR2 as SQIVND (reference sequence). This CDR3 comprises 12 residues. Trimming removed 6 bases at V and 4 bases at J, with 9 bases between. The CDR3 DNA reads TGTGCCAGTAGCGACAGCTCCTATGGCTACACCTTC. It is translated as CASSDSSYGYTF.

The table lists this clone with a few counts. V gene TRBV14 combines with J gene TRBJ1-1; D is ambiguous. The CDR3 is 13 residues long. The V gene lost 4 bases and the J gene lost 2 bases, with 8 bases spanning the gap. CDR1 and CDR2 from the germline V gene are SGHDN and FVKESK. The CDR3, as DNA: TGTGCCAGCAGCCTGAGGGTTAACACTGAAGCTTTCTTT. Translating it yields CASSLRVNTEAFF.

This chain connects TRBV9 to TRBJ2-1; the D gene is possibly TRBD2 (7 bases). This CDR3 is built from 14 residues. The V gene's germline CDR1 is SGDLS and CDR2 YYNGEE. Trimming cost V 4 bases and J 10 bases, with 18 bases left between them. In DNA form, the CDR3 reads TGTGCCAGCAGCTCCGGGGGGCCGGGTCGGGAGCAGTTCTTC. Residues: CASSSGGPGREQFF. Supplemented by reference TRBV9 and TRBJ2-1, the full variable domain reads DSGVTQTPKHLITATGQRVTLRCSPRSGDLSVYWYQQSLDQGLQFLIQYYNGEERAKGNILERFSAQQFPDLHSELNLSSLELGDSALYFCASSSGGPGREQFFGPGTRLTVL.

The chain carries TRBV24-1 and TRBJ2-5; 7 bases align to TRBD1. The CDR3 has 14 amino acids. Germline CDR1 reads KGHDR; CDR2 reads SFDVKD. V dropped 2 bases and J dropped 5; count of bases not matched to a gene: 4. The DNA for the CDR3 is TGTGCCACCAGTGATTCGACAGGGCCTGAGACCCAGTACTTC. It codes for CATSDSTGPETQYF.

The V gene is TRBV5-4, the J gene TRBJ2-7; D unresolved. Germline V gene data show CDR1 as SGHNT and CDR2 as YYREEE (reference sequence). The CDR3 has 14 amino acids. V lost 4 bases and J 4 bases, leaving 15 bases between the germline ends. This CDR3 reads CASSQQVNQYEQYF. Written as DNA, the CDR3 is TGTGCCAGCAGCCAACAAGTAAATCAGTACGAGCAGTACTTC.

CDR3: CASSPDRGGYTF. In nucleotides, the CDR3 is TGTGCCAGCAGCCCGGACAGGGGTGGCTACACCTTC. The V and J genes are TRBV7-2 and TRBJ1-2; the match to TRBD1 covers 9 bases. There are 12 residues in the CDR3. Germline V gene data show CDR1 as SGHTA and CDR2 as FQGNSA. V was clipped by 5 bases and J by 7 bases; unmatched bases: 2.

The chain recombines TRBV19 with TRBJ1-1, with D unclear. This CDR3 has 13 amino acids. The V gene lost 7 bases and the J gene lost 0 bases, with 9 bases spanning the gap. Germline CDR1 is LNHDA and CDR2 is SQIVND (reference sequence). The CDR3 nucleotides read TGTGCCAGTACCCTGCGCATGAACACTGAAGCTTTCTTT. Its protein is CASTLRMNTEAFF.

This CDR3 is CASSEAEQETQYF. As DNA, the CDR3 is TGTGCCAGCAGTGAAGCAGAGCAAGAGACCCAGTACTTC. The chain carries TRBV2 and TRBJ2-5; D gene uncertain. Germline CDR1 reads SNHLY; CDR2 reads FYNNEI. Trimming left V 0 bases short and J 2 bases short, with 4 bases between. The CDR3 is 13 residues long.

The chain employs TRBV11-2 and TRBJ2-5, with TRBD2 identical over 9 bases. The V gene's germline CDR1 is SGHAT and CDR2 FQNNGV. The CDR3 has 15 residues. V lost 4 bases, J lost 4 bases, and 7 bases stayed unmatched. The CDR3 region is CASSSGTSIGETQYF. The DNA of the CDR3 is TGTGCCAGCAGCTCCGGGACTAGCATAGGAGAGACCCAGTACTTC.

The J gene is TRBJ1-3, the V gene TRBV7-8; TRBD1 matches 10 bases. V was clipped by 5 bases and J by 6 bases; unmatched bases: 7. This CDR3 comprises 15 residues. CDR1 is SGHVS, CDR2 FQNEAQ, per germline. As DNA, the CDR3 is TGTGCCAGCAGCACACGGGACAGGGGTGAAAACACCATATATTTT. Encoded protein: CASSTRDRGENTIYF.

This clone was observed a single time. J is TRBJ2-5 and V is TRBV5-1, with 8 nucleotides matching TRBD1. This CDR3 comprises 15 residues. The germline CDR1 and CDR2 sequences are SGHRS and YFSETQ. V dropped 3 bases and J dropped 1; count of bases not matched to a gene: 5. The CDR3 protein is CASSSQGAVQETQYF. CDR3 coding DNA: TGCGCCAGCAGCTCCCAGGGGGCAGTCCAAGAGACCCAGTACTTC.

The chain joins TRBV27 to TRBJ2-7; possibly TRBD2 for D (7 bases). With 5 bases removed from V and 4 bases from J, the gap between germline ends came to 18 bases. This CDR3 spans 15 amino acids. In germline, CDR1 is MNHEY, CDR2 SMNVEV (reference sequence). This CDR3 reads CASSPYQGTNYEQYF. The CDR3 nucleotides read TGTGCCAGCAGTCCCTACCAGGGGACTAATTACGAGCAGTACTTC.

The gene calls are TRBV10-2 and TRBJ1-6, with 7 nucleotides matching TRBD1. CDR3 length equals 16 residues. Germline CDR1 and CDR2: WSHSY and SAAADI. Trimming took 0 bases from V and 7 from J; bases not matched to a gene: 6. This CDR3 reads CASSESRAGGNSPLHF. The CDR3 DNA sequence: TGCGCCAGCAGTGAGTCGAGGGCAGGGGGAAATTCACCCCTCCACTTT.

Here the CDR3 DNA reads TGTGCCAGCAGTGAAGCCCAACTAGCGGGGGGGCCCCATGAGCAGTTCTTC. This encodes CASSEAQLAGGPHEQFF. The rearrangement links TRBV2 to TRBJ2-1; 13 nucleotides match TRBD2. Trimming took 0 bases from V and 8 from J; bases not matched to a gene: 7. In germline, CDR1 is SNHLY, CDR2 FYNNEI. The CDR3 runs 17 residues. Supplemented by reference TRBV2 and TRBJ2-1, the full variable domain reads EPEVTQTPSHQVTQMGQEVILRCVPISNHLYFYWYRQILGQKVEFLVSFYNNEISEKSEIFDDQFSVERPDGSNFTLKIRSTKLEDSAMYFCASSEAQLAGGPHEQFFGPGTRLTVL.

The chain employs TRBV11-2 and TRBJ1-4; possibly TRBD1 for D (6 bases). There are 15 residues in the CDR3. Germline CDR1 reads SGHAT; CDR2 reads FQNNGV. Trimming shortened V by 5 bases and J by 0 bases, and 10 bases separated the two germline ends. The CDR3 loop is CASSPRTATNEKLFF. CDR3 nucleotides: TGTGCCAGCAGCCCTCGGACAGCAACTAATGAAAAACTGTTTTTT.

This CDR3 is CASSQEETGGDEQYF. The CDR3 coding sequence is TGCGCCAGCAGCCAAGAGGAGACAGGGGGGGACGAGCAGTACTTC. This sequence joins TRBV4-3 and TRBJ2-7; 9 nucleotides agree with TRBD1. Germline CDR1 reads LGHNA; CDR2 reads YSLEER. J gave up 5 bases and V 0 bases, and 5 bases lay outside the gene matches. The length of the CDR3 is 15 residues.

This clone appeared a few times. The rearrangement uses TRBV14 and TRBJ2-7; 7 nucleotides match TRBD2. CDR1 is SGHDN and CDR2 is FVKESK in the germline V gene. V gave up 1 base and J gave up 2 bases; unmatched junction bases: 5. This CDR3 is built from 15 residues. The CDR3 DNA reads as TGTGCCAGCAGCCAAGCAGCGGGGCTTACCTACGAGCAGTACTTC. This encodes CASSQAAGLTYEQYF.

This chain connects TRBV6-5 to TRBJ1-5; tentatively, D is TRBD1 (6 bases). Germline V gene lookup returns CDR1 MNHEY and CDR2 SVGAGI. The CDR3 extends over 13 amino acids. The V gene lost 5 bases and the J gene lost 4 bases, with 9 bases spanning the gap. As DNA, the CDR3 is TGTGCCAGCAGTCTACAGGGAAATCAGCCCCAGCATTTT. It encodes CASSLQGNQPQHF.

This chain joins TRBV10-3 and TRBJ2-1; D is unresolved. There are 12 residues in the CDR3. Germline V gene lookup returns CDR1 ENHRY and CDR2 SYGVKD. V lost 8 bases, J lost 8 bases, and 13 bases lay in between. CDR3 in amino acids: CAIRDFSHEQFF. CDR3 sequence (DNA): TGTGCCATCCGAGATTTCTCACATGAGCAGTTCTTC.

V is TRBV14 and J is TRBJ2-7; maybe TRBD1 (5 bases). Per the germline V gene, CDR1 is SGHDN and CDR2 is FVKESK. The V gene lost 1 base and the J gene lost 6 bases, with 7 bases spanning the gap. The CDR3 is 12 amino acids. CDR3 region: CASSQVGAEQYF. The DNA of the CDR3 is TGTGCCAGCAGCCAAGTTGGGGCCGAGCAGTACTTC.

A single count supports this clone. The chain carries TRBV9 and TRBJ2-5; a weak D match, TRBD1 (7 bases). CDR3 length: 15 amino acids. Trimming left V 0 bases short and J 5 bases short, with 14 bases between. Germline V gene data show CDR1 as SGDLS and CDR2 as YYNGEE. Written as DNA, the CDR3 is TGTGCCAGCAGCGTAGAGGAGGGGGCAGGGGAGACCCAGTACTTC. Its translation is CASSVEEGAGETQYF.